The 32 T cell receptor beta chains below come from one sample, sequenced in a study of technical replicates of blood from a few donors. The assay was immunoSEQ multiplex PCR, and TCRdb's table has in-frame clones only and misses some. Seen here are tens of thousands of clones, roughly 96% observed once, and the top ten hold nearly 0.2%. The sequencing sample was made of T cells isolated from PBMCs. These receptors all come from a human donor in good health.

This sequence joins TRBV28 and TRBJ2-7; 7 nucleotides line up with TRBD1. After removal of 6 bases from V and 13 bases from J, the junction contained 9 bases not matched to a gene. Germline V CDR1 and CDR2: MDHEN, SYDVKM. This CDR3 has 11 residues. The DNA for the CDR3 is TGTGCCAGCAGGTCCGGGACAGCTTTATACTTC. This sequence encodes CASRSGTALYF.

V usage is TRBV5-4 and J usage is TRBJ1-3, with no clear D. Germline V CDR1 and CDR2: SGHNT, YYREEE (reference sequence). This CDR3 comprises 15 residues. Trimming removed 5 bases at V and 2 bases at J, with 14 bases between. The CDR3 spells CASSFYQSAGNTIYF. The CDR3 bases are TGTGCCAGCAGTTTTTATCAGTCCGCTGGAAACACCATATATTTT.

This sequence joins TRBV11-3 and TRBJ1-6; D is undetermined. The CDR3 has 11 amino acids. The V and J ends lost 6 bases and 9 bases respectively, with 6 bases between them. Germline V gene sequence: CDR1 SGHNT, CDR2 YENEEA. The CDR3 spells CASSQSSPLHF. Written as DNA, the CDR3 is TGTGCCAGCAGTCAGTCTTCACCCCTCCACTTT.

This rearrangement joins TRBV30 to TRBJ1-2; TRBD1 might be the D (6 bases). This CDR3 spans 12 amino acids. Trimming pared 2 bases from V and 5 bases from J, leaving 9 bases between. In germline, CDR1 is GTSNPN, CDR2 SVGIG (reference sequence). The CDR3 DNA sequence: TGTGCCTGGAGTACACAGGGTTATGGCTACACCTTC. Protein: CAWSTQGYGYTF.

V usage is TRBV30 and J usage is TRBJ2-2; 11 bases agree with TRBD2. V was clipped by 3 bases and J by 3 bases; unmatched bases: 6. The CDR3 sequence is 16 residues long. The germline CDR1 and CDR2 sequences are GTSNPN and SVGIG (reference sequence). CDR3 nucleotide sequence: TGTGCCTGGAGAGGCTTAGCGGGGGGGTACACCGGGGAGCTGTTTTTT. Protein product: CAWRGLAGGYTGELFF.

CDR3 amino acids: CAISWTSGGNEQYF. The CDR3 nucleotides read TGTGCCATCTCTTGGACTAGCGGGGGTAACGAGCAGTACTTC. This chain connects TRBV10-3 to TRBJ2-7, with 13 bases identical to TRBD2. Looked up from germline, CDR1 is ENHRY and CDR2 is SYGVKD. V shed 8 bases and J 5 bases; nucleotides not matched to a gene: 6. The CDR3 length is 14 residues.

The CDR3 coding sequence is TGTGCCAGCAGCCTATCAACGGAGACAGGGGCCCATGGCTACACCTTC. Its translation is CASSLSTETGAHGYTF. This chain connects TRBV7-9 to TRBJ1-2, with 8 bases matching TRBD1. Germline CDR1 SEHNR, CDR2 FQNEAQ (reference sequence). CDR3 length equals 16 residues. V was clipped by 5 bases and J by 6 bases; unmatched bases: 14. Full variable domain (rest looked up from reference TRBV7-9 and TRBJ1-2): DTGVSQNPRHKITKRGQNVTFRCDPISEHNRLYWYRQTLGQGPEFLTYFQNEAQLEKSRLLSDRFSAERPKGSFSTLEIQRTEQGDSAMYLCASSLSTETGAHGYTFGSGTRLTVV.

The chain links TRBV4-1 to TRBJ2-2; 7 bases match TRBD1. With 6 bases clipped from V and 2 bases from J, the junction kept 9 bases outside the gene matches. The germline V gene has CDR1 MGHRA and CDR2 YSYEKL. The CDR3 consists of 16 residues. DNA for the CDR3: TGCGCCAGCAGAGATTACAGGGGACGTAACACCGGGGAGCTGTTTTTT. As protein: CASRDYRGRNTGELFF.

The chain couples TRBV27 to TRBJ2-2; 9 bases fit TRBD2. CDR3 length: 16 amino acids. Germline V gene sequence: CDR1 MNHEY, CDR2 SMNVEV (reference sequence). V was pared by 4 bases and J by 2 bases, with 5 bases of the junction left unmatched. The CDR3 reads CASSSSGGLNTGELFF. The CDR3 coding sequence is TGTGCCAGCAGTTCGAGCGGGGGGCTAAACACCGGGGAGCTGTTTTTT.

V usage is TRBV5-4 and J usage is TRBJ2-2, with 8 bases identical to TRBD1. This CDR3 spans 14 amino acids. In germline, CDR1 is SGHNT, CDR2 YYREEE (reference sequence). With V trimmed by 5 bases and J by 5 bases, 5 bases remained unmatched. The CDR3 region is CASSSGGLTGELFF. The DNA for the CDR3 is TGTGCCAGCAGTTCAGGGGGCTTGACCGGGGAGCTGTTTTTT. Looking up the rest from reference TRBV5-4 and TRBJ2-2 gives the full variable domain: ETGVTQSPTHLIKTRGQQVTLRCSSQSGHNTVSWYQQALGQGPQFIFQYYREEENGRGNFPPRFSGLQFPNYSSELNVNALELDDSALYLCASSSGGLTGELFFGEGSRLTVL.

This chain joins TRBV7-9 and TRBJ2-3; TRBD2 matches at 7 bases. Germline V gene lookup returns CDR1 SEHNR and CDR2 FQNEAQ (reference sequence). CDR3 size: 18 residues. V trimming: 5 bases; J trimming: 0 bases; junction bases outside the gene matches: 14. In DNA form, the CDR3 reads TGTGCCAGCAGCCTGGGGCTCCTAGCGGCCCTTAGCACAGATACGCAGTATTTT. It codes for CASSLGLLAALSTDTQYF.

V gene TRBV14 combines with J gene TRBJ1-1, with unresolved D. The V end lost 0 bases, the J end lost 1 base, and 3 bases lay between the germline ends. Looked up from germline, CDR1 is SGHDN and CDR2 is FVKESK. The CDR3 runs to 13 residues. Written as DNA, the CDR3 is TGTGCCAGCAGCCAAGACTGGAACACTGAAGCTTTCTTT. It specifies CASSQDWNTEAFF.

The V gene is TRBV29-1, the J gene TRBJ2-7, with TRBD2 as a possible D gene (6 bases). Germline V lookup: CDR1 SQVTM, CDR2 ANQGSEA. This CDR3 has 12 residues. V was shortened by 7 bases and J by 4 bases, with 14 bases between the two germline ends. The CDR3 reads CSATDRGYEQYF. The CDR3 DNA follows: TGCAGCGCCACAGACCGGGGGTACGAGCAGTACTTC.

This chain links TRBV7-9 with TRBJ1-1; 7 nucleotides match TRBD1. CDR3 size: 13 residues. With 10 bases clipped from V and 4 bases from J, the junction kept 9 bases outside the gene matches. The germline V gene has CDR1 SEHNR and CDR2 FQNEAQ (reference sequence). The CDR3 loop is CATSLGGGTEAFF. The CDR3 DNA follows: TGTGCCACCTCCCTAGGGGGCGGCACTGAAGCTTTCTTT.

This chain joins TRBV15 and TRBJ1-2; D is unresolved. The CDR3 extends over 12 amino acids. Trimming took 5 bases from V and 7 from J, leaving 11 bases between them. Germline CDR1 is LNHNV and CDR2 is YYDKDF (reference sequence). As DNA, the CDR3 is TGTGCCACCAGCGGTTTGAGTCGTGGCTACACCTTC. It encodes CATSGLSRGYTF.

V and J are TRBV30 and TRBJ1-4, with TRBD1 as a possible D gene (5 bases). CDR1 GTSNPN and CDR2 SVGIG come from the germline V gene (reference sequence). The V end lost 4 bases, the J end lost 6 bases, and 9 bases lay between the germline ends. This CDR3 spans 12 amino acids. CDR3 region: CAWTRGDEKLFF. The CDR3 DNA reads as TGTGCCTGGACGCGGGGGGATGAAAAACTGTTTTTT.

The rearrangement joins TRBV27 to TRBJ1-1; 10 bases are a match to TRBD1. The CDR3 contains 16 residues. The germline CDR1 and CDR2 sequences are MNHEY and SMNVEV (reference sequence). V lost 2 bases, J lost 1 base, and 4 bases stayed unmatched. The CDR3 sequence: CASSLRDRGTNTEAFF. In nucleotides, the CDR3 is TGTGCCAGCAGTTTACGGGACAGGGGTACGAACACTGAAGCTTTCTTT.

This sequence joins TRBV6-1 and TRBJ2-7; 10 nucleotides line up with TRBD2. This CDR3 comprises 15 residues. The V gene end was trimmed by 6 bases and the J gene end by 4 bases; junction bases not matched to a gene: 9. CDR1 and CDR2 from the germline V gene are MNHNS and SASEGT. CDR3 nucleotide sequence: TGTGCCAGCAGGTTGGCCCAGCGGGAGGGATACGAGCAGTACTTC. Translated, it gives CASRLAQREGYEQYF.

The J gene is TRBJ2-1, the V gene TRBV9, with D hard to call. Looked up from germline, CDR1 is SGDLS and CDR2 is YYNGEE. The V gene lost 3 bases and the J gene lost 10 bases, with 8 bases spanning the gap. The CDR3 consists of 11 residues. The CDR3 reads CASSAAREQFF. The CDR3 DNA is TGTGCCAGCAGCGCCGCCCGGGAGCAGTTCTTC.

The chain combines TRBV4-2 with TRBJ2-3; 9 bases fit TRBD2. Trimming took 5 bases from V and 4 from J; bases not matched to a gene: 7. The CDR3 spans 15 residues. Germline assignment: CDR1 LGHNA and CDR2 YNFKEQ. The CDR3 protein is CASSAGGRGADTQYF. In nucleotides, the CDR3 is TGTGCCAGCAGCGCGGGGGGGCGTGGGGCAGATACGCAGTATTTT.

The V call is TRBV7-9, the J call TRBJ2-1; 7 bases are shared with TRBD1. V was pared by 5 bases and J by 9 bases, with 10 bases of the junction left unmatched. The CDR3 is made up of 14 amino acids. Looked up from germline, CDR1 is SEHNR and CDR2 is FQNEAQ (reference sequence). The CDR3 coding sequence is TGTGCCAGCAGCAGACAGGGTCGGGATGGTGAGCAGTTCTTC. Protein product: CASSRQGRDGEQFF.

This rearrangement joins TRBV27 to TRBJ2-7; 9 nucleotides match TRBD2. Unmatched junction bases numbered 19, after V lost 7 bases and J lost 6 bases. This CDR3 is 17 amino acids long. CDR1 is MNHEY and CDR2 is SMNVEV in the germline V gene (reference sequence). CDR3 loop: CASTLLGAGGRVSEQYF. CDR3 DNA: TGTGCCAGCACCCTACTCGGGGCCGGCGGGAGGGTATCCGAGCAGTACTTC.

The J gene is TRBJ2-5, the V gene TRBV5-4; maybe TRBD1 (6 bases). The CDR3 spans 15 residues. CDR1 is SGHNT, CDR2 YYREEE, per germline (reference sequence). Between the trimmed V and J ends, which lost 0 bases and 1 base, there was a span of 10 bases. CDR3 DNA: TGTGCCAGCAGCTTGGCCGCAGGGGTCCAAGAGACCCAGTACTTC. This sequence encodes CASSLAAGVQETQYF.

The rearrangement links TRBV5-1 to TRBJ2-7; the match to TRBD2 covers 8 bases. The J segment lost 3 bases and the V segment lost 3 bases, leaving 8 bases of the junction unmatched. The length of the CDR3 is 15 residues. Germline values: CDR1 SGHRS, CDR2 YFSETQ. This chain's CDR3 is CASSSGVAGNYEQYF. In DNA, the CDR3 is TGCGCCAGCAGCTCCGGGGTAGCGGGGAACTACGAGCAGTACTTC.

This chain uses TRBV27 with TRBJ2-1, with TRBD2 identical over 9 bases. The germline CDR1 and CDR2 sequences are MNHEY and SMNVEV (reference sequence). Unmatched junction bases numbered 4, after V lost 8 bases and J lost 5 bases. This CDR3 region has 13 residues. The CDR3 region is CASGLALNNEQFF. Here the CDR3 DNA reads TGTGCCAGCGGACTAGCGTTAAACAATGAGCAGTTCTTC.

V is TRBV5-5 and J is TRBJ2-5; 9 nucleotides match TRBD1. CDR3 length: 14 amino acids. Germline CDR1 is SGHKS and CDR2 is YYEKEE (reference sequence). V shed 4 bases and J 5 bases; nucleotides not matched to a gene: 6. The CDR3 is CASSGGTGRETQYF. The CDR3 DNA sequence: TGTGCCAGCAGCGGGGGGACAGGGAGGGAGACCCAGTACTTC.

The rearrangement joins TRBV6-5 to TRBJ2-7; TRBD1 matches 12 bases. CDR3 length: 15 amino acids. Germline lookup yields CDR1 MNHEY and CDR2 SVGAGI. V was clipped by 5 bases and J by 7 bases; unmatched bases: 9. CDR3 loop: CASSRPGQGAREQYF. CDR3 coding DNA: TGTGCCAGCAGTCGGCCGGGACAGGGGGCTCGGGAGCAGTACTTC.

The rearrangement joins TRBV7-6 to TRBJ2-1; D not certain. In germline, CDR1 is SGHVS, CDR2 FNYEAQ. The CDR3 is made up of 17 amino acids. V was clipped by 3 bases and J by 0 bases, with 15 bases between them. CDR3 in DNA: TGTGCCAGCAGCTTCCTTTATAGCTCTGTCTCCTACAATGAGCAGTTCTTC. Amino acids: CASSFLYSSVSYNEQFF.

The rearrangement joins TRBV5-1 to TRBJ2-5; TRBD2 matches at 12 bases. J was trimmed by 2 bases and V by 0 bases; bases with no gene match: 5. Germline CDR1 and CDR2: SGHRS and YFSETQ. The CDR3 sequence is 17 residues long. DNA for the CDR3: TGCGCCAGCAGCTTGGGACTAGCGGGGGCCCCGCAAGAGACCCAGTACTTC. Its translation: CASSLGLAGAPQETQYF.

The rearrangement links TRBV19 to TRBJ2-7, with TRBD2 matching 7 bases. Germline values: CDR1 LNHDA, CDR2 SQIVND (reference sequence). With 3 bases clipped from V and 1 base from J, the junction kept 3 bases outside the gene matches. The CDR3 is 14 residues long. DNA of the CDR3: TGTGCCAGTAGTATTCAGGGAGGGTCCTACGAGCAGTACTTC. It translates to CASSIQGGSYEQYF. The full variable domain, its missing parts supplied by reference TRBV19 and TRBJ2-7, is DGGITQSPKYLFRKEGQNVTLSCEQNLNHDAMYWYRQDPGQGLRLIYYSQIVNDFQKGDIAEGYSVSREKKESFPLTVTSAQKNPTAFYLCASSIQGGSYEQYFGPGTRLTVT.

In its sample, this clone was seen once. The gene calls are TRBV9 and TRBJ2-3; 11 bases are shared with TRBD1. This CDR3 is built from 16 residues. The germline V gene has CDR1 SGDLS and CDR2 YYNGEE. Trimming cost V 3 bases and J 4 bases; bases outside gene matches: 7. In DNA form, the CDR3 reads TGTGCCAGCAGCGCCCCAGGGACAGGGGGTGCAGATACGCAGTATTTT. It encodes CASSAPGTGGADTQYF.

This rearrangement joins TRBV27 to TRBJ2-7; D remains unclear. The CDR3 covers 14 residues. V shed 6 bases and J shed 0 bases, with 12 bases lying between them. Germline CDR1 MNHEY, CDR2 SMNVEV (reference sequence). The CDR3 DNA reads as TGTGCCAGCAGCCCGATAACAGCCTCCTACGAGCAGTACTTC. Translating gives CASSPITASYEQYF.